The 21 T cell receptor beta chains listed next were all sequenced from one sample in a study of siplizumab effects on memory and regulatory T cells. Only in-frame clones appear in the TCRdb table, and some are missing; sequencing was by immunoSEQ multiplex PCR. Among 95,000 to 100,000 clones listed, around 90% were seen once. Sequenced sample: non-Treg CD4+ T cells sorted from blood. The source of these receptors is a human donor in good health.

The chain uses TRBV28 and TRBJ2-3; 10 nucleotides line up with TRBD2. This CDR3 spans 19 amino acids. After removal of 2 bases from V and 0 bases from J, the junction contained 11 bases not matched to a gene. In germline, CDR1 is MDHEN, CDR2 SYDVKM. In DNA form, the CDR3 reads TGTGCCAGCAGTTTACCCAGCGGGAGGGCCCCCCCAAGCACAGATACGCAGTATTTT. This encodes CASSLPSGRAPPSTDTQYF.

V usage is TRBV6-5 and J usage is TRBJ2-3; tentatively, D is TRBD2 (6 bases). Germline V lookup: CDR1 MNHEY, CDR2 SVGAGI. The germline V and J ends were trimmed by 1 base and 2 bases, with 10 bases remaining between them. The CDR3 is 15 residues long. The CDR3 sequence is CASSYLRGTTDTQYF. Here the CDR3 DNA reads TGTGCCAGCAGTTACTTGCGGGGTACCACAGATACGCAGTATTTT.

On this clone: Sequence at one end of the junction differs from germline and may be a read error. V and J are TRBV6-1 and TRBJ1-4, with 8 nucleotides matching TRBD1. CDR1 and CDR2 (germline): MNHNS, SASEGT. The CDR3 runs to 16 residues. The CDR3 loop reads CASSEDRADRVGKLFF. Written as DNA, the CDR3 is TGTGCCAGCAGCGAAGACCGCGCGGACAGGGTTGGAAAACTGTTTTTT.

CDR3 bases: TGTGCCAGCAGCCTAAGTGGTTCAACTAATGAAAAACTGTTTTTT. As protein: CASSLSGSTNEKLFF. The chain is built from TRBV28 and TRBJ1-4; D is ambiguous. CDR1 is MDHEN, CDR2 SYDVKM, per germline. The V gene lost 6 bases and the J gene lost 0 bases, with 11 bases spanning the gap. CDR3 length equals 15 residues.

The rearrangement uses TRBV19 and TRBJ2-1; the D is unclear. V was shortened by 1 base and J by 9 bases, with 7 bases between the two germline ends. Germline V CDR1 and CDR2: LNHDA, SQIVND (reference sequence). The CDR3 has 12 residues. The CDR3 region is CASSIVRGEQFF. As DNA, the CDR3 is TGTGCCAGTAGTATAGTTCGAGGTGAGCAGTTCTTC.

This clone was detected only once. This chain joins TRBV11-3 and TRBJ1-2, with D maybe TRBD1 (5 bases). Germline assignment: CDR1 SGHNT and CDR2 YENEEA. Between the trimmed V and J ends, which lost 1 base and 8 bases, there was a span of 11 bases. This CDR3 is built from 13 residues. Here the CDR3 reads CASSLGQYIGYTF. In nucleotides, the CDR3 is TGTGCCAGCAGCTTAGGACAGTACATCGGCTACACCTTC.

This chain connects TRBV7-6 to TRBJ2-1; 10 bases are a match to TRBD1. The CDR3 extends over 13 amino acids. Germline CDR1 SGHVS, CDR2 FNYEAQ. The trim removed 5 bases at V and 6 bases at J, leaving 1 base unmatched. In DNA, the CDR3 is TGTGCCAGCAGCCGGACAGGGGGCAATGAGCAGTTCTTC. This encodes CASSRTGGNEQFF.

The chain joins TRBV5-4 to TRBJ2-2, with TRBD1 as a possible D gene (6 bases). V gave up 2 bases and J gave up 4 bases, with 12 bases separating them. The CDR3 runs 15 residues. Germline V lookup: CDR1 SGHNT, CDR2 YYREEE (reference sequence). CDR3 coding DNA: TGTGCCAGCAGCTTTGACAGGTTTCGCACCGGGGAGCTGTTTTTT. Translating gives CASSFDRFRTGELFF. The whole variable domain, filled in from reference TRBV5-4 and TRBJ2-2, reads ETGVTQSPTHLIKTRGQQVTLRCSSQSGHNTVSWYQQALGQGPQFIFQYYREEENGRGNFPPRFSGLQFPNYSSELNVNALELDDSALYLCASSFDRFRTGELFFGEGSRLTVL.

This clone turned up a few times. The V and J genes are TRBV7-9 and TRBJ1-2; TRBD1 is a possible D gene (5 bases). Looked up from germline, CDR1 is SEHNR and CDR2 is FQNEAQ (reference sequence). Deletions cut 3 bases from V and 7 bases from J, with 6 bases between. This CDR3 region has 11 residues. In nucleotides, the CDR3 is TGTGCCAGCAGCTTGAGGGGTGGCTACACCTTC. This gives the protein CASSLRGGYTF. Full variable domain (missing parts from reference TRBV7-9 and TRBJ1-2): DTGVSQNPRHKITKRGQNVTFRCDPISEHNRLYWYRQTLGQGPEFLTYFQNEAQLEKSRLLSDRFSAERPKGSFSTLEIQRTEQGDSAMYLCASSLRGGYTFGSGTRLTVV.

This clone was recorded only once. The chain uses TRBV30 and TRBJ1-4, with 8 bases aligning to TRBD1. Germline CDR1 and CDR2: GTSNPN and SVGIG (reference sequence). Unmatched junction bases numbered 14, after V lost 2 bases and J lost 3 bases. The CDR3 extends over 18 amino acids. In DNA, the CDR3 is TGTGCCTGGAGTTCCGGACAGGGAGGATCTAGGGCTAATGAAAAACTGTTTTTT. Translating it yields CAWSSGQGGSRANEKLFF.

V is TRBV2 and J is TRBJ2-7; D is perhaps TRBD1 (6 bases). The CDR3 is 15 residues long. V lost 5 bases, J lost 0 bases, and 14 bases lay in between. Germline CDR1 SNHLY, CDR2 FYNNEI. CDR3 residues: CASSQGQPSSYEQYF. CDR3 sequence (DNA): TGTGCCAGCAGTCAAGGACAGCCGAGCTCCTACGAGCAGTACTTC.

This chain connects TRBV13 to TRBJ2-5; 7 bases agree with TRBD2. This CDR3 is built from 17 residues. V dropped 2 bases and J dropped 3; count of bases not matched to a gene: 12. The germline CDR1 and CDR2 sequences are PRHDT and FYEKMQ (reference sequence). The CDR3 nucleotides are TGTGCCAGCAGCTTAATATCGGGAGGAGTACGAAAAGAGACCCAGTACTTC. Protein: CASSLISGGVRKETQYF.

The V and J genes are TRBV7-9 and TRBJ2-7; D gene uncertain. This CDR3 is 11 amino acids long. The V end lost 2 bases, the J end lost 3 bases, and 2 bases lay between the germline ends. From germline, CDR1 is SEHNR and CDR2 FQNEAQ (reference sequence). In DNA, the CDR3 is TGTGCCAGCAGCTTACGCTACGAGCAGTACTTC. It codes for CASSLRYEQYF.

The chain employs TRBV7-3 and TRBJ1-1, with TRBD1 as a possible D gene (5 bases). V was clipped by 1 base and J by 3 bases, with 12 bases between them. This CDR3 comprises 15 residues. The germline V gene encodes CDR1 SGHTA and CDR2 FQGTGA. DNA for the CDR3: TGTGCCAGCAGCTTAAACGGGGGATGGGACACTGAAGCTTTCTTT. It codes for CASSLNGGWDTEAFF.

The J gene is TRBJ2-3, the V gene TRBV7-2, with TRBD2 identical over 8 bases. Germline V gene data show CDR1 as SGHTA and CDR2 as FQGNSA. The CDR3 has 15 residues. Trimming removed 1 base from V and 3 bases from J; junction bases left unmatched: 3. CDR3 DNA sequence: TGTGCCAGCAGCTTAGTGTCTAGCGGGACAGATACGCAGTATTTT. Amino acid sequence: CASSLVSSGTDTQYF.

The rearrangement uses TRBV19 and TRBJ1-4, with D hard to call. The CDR3 is 13 residues long. The germline CDR1 and CDR2 sequences are LNHDA and SQIVND (reference sequence). The germline V and J ends were trimmed by 3 bases and 7 bases, with 9 bases remaining between them. The CDR3 here is CASSMARGEKLFF. For the CDR3, the DNA is TGTGCCAGTAGTATGGCCCGTGGTGAAAAACTGTTTTTT.

The chain is built from TRBV10-3 and TRBJ2-7; weak D call: TRBD1 (6 bases). CDR1 is ENHRY and CDR2 is SYGVKD in the germline V gene. With 4 bases removed from V and 0 bases from J, the gap between germline ends came to 10 bases. The CDR3 is 14 residues long. CDR3 DNA: TGTGCCATCAGTGCAGGGGAAAACTCCTACGAGCAGTACTTC. Translating it yields CAISAGENSYEQYF.

The chain carries TRBV7-9 and TRBJ2-1, with a tentative D call TRBD2 (6 bases). The CDR3 runs 13 residues. V gave up 0 bases and J gave up 6 bases, with 6 bases separating them. Per the germline V gene, CDR1 is SEHNR and CDR2 is FQNEAQ (reference sequence). CDR3 protein: CASSLATSNEQFF. In nucleotides, the CDR3 is TGTGCCAGCAGCTTAGCGACTAGCAATGAGCAGTTCTTC. Using reference TRBV7-9 and TRBJ2-1 for the parts outside the CDR3, the full variable domain is DTGVSQNPRHKITKRGQNVTFRCDPISEHNRLYWYRQTLGQGPEFLTYFQNEAQLEKSRLLSDRFSAERPKGSFSTLEIQRTEQGDSAMYLCASSLATSNEQFFGPGTRLTVL.

The J gene is TRBJ2-7, the V gene TRBV19, with 7 bases fitting TRBD2. Trimming at V came to 4 bases and at J to 7 bases, leaving 13 bases not matched to a gene. The CDR3 contains 15 residues. Germline V gives CDR1 LNHDA, CDR2 SQIVND (reference sequence). This chain's CDR3 is CASSSQGLNIEEQYF. For the CDR3, the DNA is TGTGCCAGTAGTAGCCAGGGACTAAATATAGAGGAGCAGTACTTC.

The J gene is TRBJ1-5, the V gene TRBV5-1; possible D gene TRBD1, 5 bases. Germline V gene lookup returns CDR1 SGHRS and CDR2 YFSETQ. The CDR3 totals 16 residues. V lost 0 bases to trimming and J lost 0 bases, with 10 bases between them. CDR3 nucleotides: TGCGCCAGCAGCTTGGAAGGGACTACTAGCAATCAGCCCCAGCATTTT. The encoded protein is CASSLEGTTSNQPQHF.

The J gene is TRBJ1-4, the V gene TRBV10-3; 8 positions agree with TRBD1. The CDR3 extends over 16 amino acids. Trimming took 6 bases from V and 6 from J; bases not matched to a gene: 12. In germline, CDR1 is ENHRY, CDR2 SYGVKD. The CDR3 region is CAIRAFGQGGDEKLFF. CDR3 sequence (DNA): TGTGCCATCAGGGCCTTCGGACAGGGTGGGGATGAAAAACTGTTTTTT.